These 29 T cell receptor beta chains came from one sample sequenced in a study of blood T cell repertoires in COVID-19. TCRdb's copy holds only in-frame clones and misses some; the assay was immunoSEQ multiplex PCR. The data hold some 370,000 clones, with around 87% observed a single time. The material sequenced was peripheral blood. The source of these receptors is a man aged 18 to 29 with active or convalescent COVID-19.

On this clone itself: Other DNA sequences in this sample translate to the same CDR3. The CDR3, as DNA: TGTGCCAGCAGTTTAACAGGGGGCTATGGCTACACCTTC. This gives the protein CASSLTGGYGYTF. The V call is TRBV28, the J call TRBJ1-2; 8 nucleotides align to TRBD1. Germline values: CDR1 MDHEN, CDR2 SYDVKM. This CDR3 region has 13 residues. V lost 2 bases and J lost 4; bases outside the gene matches: 0.

A word on this clone: This CDR3 is also generated by other DNA sequences in the sample. This chain joins TRBV10-3 and TRBJ1-4; the match to TRBD1 covers 9 bases. The CDR3 loop spans 15 amino acids. CDR1 ENHRY and CDR2 SYGVKD come from the germline V gene. The junction had 3 bases not matched to a gene; V was cut back by 2 bases and J by 5 bases. This CDR3 is CAISEGGQGNEKLFF. DNA for the CDR3: TGTGCCATCAGTGAGGGCGGACAGGGGAATGAAAAACTGTTTTTT.

The chain's CDR3 is CASSQERKLAGILSYEQYF. The CDR3 DNA sequence: TGTGCCAGCAGCCAAGAAAGAAAACTAGCGGGGATACTATCCTACGAGCAGTACTTC. The chain combines TRBV4-2 with TRBJ2-7, with 10 bases aligning to TRBD2. CDR1 and CDR2 from the germline V gene are LGHNA and YNFKEQ. V was clipped by 0 bases and J by 1 base; unmatched bases: 12. This CDR3 has 19 amino acids.

The rearrangement links TRBV12-3 or TRBV12-4 to TRBJ1-2; D gene ambiguous. This CDR3 spans 13 amino acids. V was clipped by 2 bases and J by 8 bases, with 12 bases between them. The CDR3 here is CASSLPETLGYTF. The CDR3 nucleotides read TGTGCCAGCAGTTTACCTGAAACTTTGGGCTACACCTTC.

This chain joins TRBV19 and TRBJ2-1, with 8 nucleotides matching TRBD1. The ends lost 5 bases at V and 8 bases at J; junction bases unmatched: 11. This CDR3 region has 15 residues. Germline V gene data show CDR1 as LNHDA and CDR2 as SQIVND (reference sequence). Here the CDR3 reads CASSVGQGRVDEQFF. As DNA, the CDR3 is TGTGCCAGTAGTGTAGGACAGGGTAGGGTAGATGAGCAGTTCTTC.

The gene calls are TRBV7-8 and TRBJ2-7, with D hard to call. Trimming cost V 5 bases and J 3 bases, with 5 bases left between them. This CDR3 is built from 11 residues. CDR1 is SGHVS, CDR2 FQNEAQ, per germline. The CDR3 loop reads CASSPYYEQYF. The CDR3 DNA is TGTGCCAGCAGCCCCTACTACGAGCAGTACTTC.

CDR3 DNA: TGTGCCAGCAGTTACTTAGCGGGAGGGCCGGAGCGCAATGAGCAGTTCTTC. Translation gives CASSYLAGGPERNEQFF. The chain couples TRBV6-2 or TRBV6-3 to TRBJ2-1; 11 positions agree with TRBD2. This CDR3 is 17 amino acids long. CDR1 MNHEY and CDR2 SVGEGT come from the germline V gene. With V trimmed by 1 base and J by 6 bases, 8 bases remained unmatched.

The V and J genes are TRBV14 and TRBJ1-1; D not certain. CDR3 length: 11 amino acids. Per germline, CDR1 SGHDN and CDR2 FVKESK. The germline V and J ends were trimmed by 3 bases and 11 bases, with 10 bases remaining between them. The DNA of the CDR3 is TGTGCCAGCAGCCATGGCAGTTCCGCTTTCTTT. This encodes CASSHGSSAFF.

This chain joins TRBV19 and TRBJ1-4; 8 nucleotides agree with TRBD1. Germline trimming cut 2 bases from V and 8 bases from J; bases unmatched to any gene: 10. The CDR3 loop spans 16 amino acids. Germline CDR1 reads LNHDA; CDR2 reads SQIVND (reference sequence). The CDR3 DNA follows: TGTGCCAGTAGTATATCCAGGGGGCAAGGGGGCGAAAAACTGTTTTTT. Its protein product is CASSISRGQGGEKLFF.

This sequence joins TRBV2 and TRBJ2-1; 8 bases map to TRBD1. V gave up 3 bases and J gave up 0 bases; unmatched junction bases: 19. Germline V gene data show CDR1 as SNHLY and CDR2 as FYNNEI. The CDR3 has 21 amino acids. The CDR3 DNA follows: TGTGCCAGCAGTGAGCCCCGGTCCCCGCAGGGGGCCCCTCTCTCCTACAATGAGCAGTTCTTC. As protein: CASSEPRSPQGAPLSYNEQFF.

The J gene is TRBJ1-1, the V gene TRBV4-1, with D tentatively TRBD1 (5 bases). Trimming took off 0 bases at V and 6 bases at J, with 11 bases between the two ends. CDR3 size: 14 residues. From germline, CDR1 is MGHRA and CDR2 YSYEKL. The CDR3 region is CASSQDSGVPEAFF. In DNA form, the CDR3 reads TGCGCCAGCAGCCAAGATTCGGGGGTTCCTGAAGCTTTCTTT.

The chain links TRBV4-2 to TRBJ1-3, with D uncertain. V shed 0 bases and J shed 2 bases, with 11 bases lying between them. This CDR3 region has 16 residues. Germline loops: CDR1 LGHNA, CDR2 YNFKEQ. In nucleotides, the CDR3 is TGTGCCAGCAGCCAAGATCTTTTCGGGGCTGGAAACACCATATATTTT. This sequence encodes CASSQDLFGAGNTIYF.

CDR3 bases: TGCGCCAGCAGCTCTCTAGCGGGGGGGTTCAATGAGCAGTTCTTC. Protein: CASSSLAGGFNEQFF. This chain uses TRBV5-1 with TRBJ2-1, with 12 bases identical to TRBD2. Germline values: CDR1 SGHRS, CDR2 YFSETQ. Trimming took 3 bases from V and 6 from J; bases not matched to a gene: 4. The CDR3 is made up of 15 amino acids.

The rearrangement joins TRBV6-5 to TRBJ2-7; TRBD1 matches at 8 bases. In germline, CDR1 is MNHEY, CDR2 SVGAGI. J was trimmed by 6 bases and V by 6 bases; bases with no gene match: 10. This CDR3 is built from 14 residues. CDR3 nucleotide sequence: TGTGCCAGCAGACTTGGACAGGGCGAATCCGAGCAGTACTTC. The encoded protein is CASRLGQGESEQYF.

This chain joins TRBV9 and TRBJ2-3; D may be TRBD2 (7 bases). This CDR3 is built from 15 residues. Germline-derived CDR1 and CDR2 are SGDLS and YYNGEE. The V gene lost 1 base and the J gene lost 2 bases, with 11 bases spanning the gap. CDR3 DNA: TGTGCCAGCAGCGTATTCGGGGGGCTCACAGATACGCAGTATTTT. Protein sequence: CASSVFGGLTDTQYF. The full variable domain, with the rest looked up from reference TRBV9 and TRBJ2-3, is DSGVTQTPKHLITATGQRVTLRCSPRSGDLSVYWYQQSLDQGLQFLIQYYNGEERAKGNILERFSAQQFPDLHSELNLSSLELGDSALYFCASSVFGGLTDTQYFGPGTRLTVL.

This clone was counted a single time. The chain is built from TRBV7-9 and TRBJ1-4; D possibly corresponds to TRBD1 (5 bases). The germline V gene has CDR1 SEHNR and CDR2 FQNEAQ (reference sequence). The CDR3 is 16 residues long. V was trimmed by 5 bases and J by 7 bases, leaving 20 bases between them. The CDR3 bases are TGTGCCAGCAGCCCTCTGGACGGCAGGGCAGGTGAAAAACTGTTTTTT. This gives the protein CASSPLDGRAGEKLFF.

This clone was recorded a few times. This chain joins TRBV5-1 and TRBJ1-2; 10 bases match TRBD1. CDR3 length: 18 amino acids. Germline lookup yields CDR1 SGHRS and CDR2 YFSETQ. Trimming cost V 4 bases and J 8 bases; bases outside gene matches: 20. The CDR3 loop reads CASSEAPGTGAVTGGYTF. Written as DNA, the CDR3 is TGCGCCAGCAGCGAGGCCCCCGGGACAGGGGCGGTGACGGGAGGCTACACCTTC.

The chain joins TRBV7-2 to TRBJ1-1; D gene uncertain. Trimming removed 3 bases from V and 0 bases from J, with 11 bases in between. The length of the CDR3 is 15 residues. CDR1 is SGHTA, CDR2 FQGNSA, per germline. The CDR3 region is CASSFVTSMNTEAFF. The CDR3 DNA reads as TGTGCCAGCAGCTTCGTGACAAGTATGAACACTGAAGCTTTCTTT.

This chain uses TRBV5-1 with TRBJ1-2; D not certain. CDR1 SGHRS and CDR2 YFSETQ come from the germline V gene. The CDR3 spans 15 residues. V was shortened by 0 bases and J by 4 bases, with 13 bases between the two germline ends. CDR3 region: CASSLVAASAYGYTF. The CDR3 DNA reads as TGCGCCAGCAGCTTGGTTGCGGCGAGCGCCTATGGCTACACCTTC.

This clone was detected only a few times. The J gene is TRBJ1-1, the V gene TRBV28; TRBD1 agrees at 8 bases. Looked up from germline, CDR1 is MDHEN and CDR2 is SYDVKM. Germline trimming cut 5 bases from V and 1 base from J; bases unmatched to any gene: 6. CDR3 size: 15 residues. CDR3: CASSLTTGANTEAFF. The CDR3 DNA is TGTGCCAGCAGTCTTACGACAGGGGCGAACACTGAAGCTTTCTTT.

This clone was detected once. This sequence joins TRBV29-1 and TRBJ2-1, with D perhaps TRBD1 (5 bases). Germline CDR1 SQVTM, CDR2 ANQGSEA. The V and J ends lost 1 base and 6 bases respectively, with 13 bases between them. The CDR3 is 14 amino acids. In DNA, the CDR3 is TGCAGCGTTGAAGGGGGCCTTGGCGGCAATGAGCAGTTCTTC. It yields the protein CSVEGGLGGNEQFF.

The chain carries TRBV5-8 and TRBJ1-2; a possible D gene is TRBD1 (5 bases). The CDR3 runs 14 residues. The germline V gene encodes CDR1 SGHTS and CDR2 YDEGEE. Trimming removed 7 bases at V and 4 bases at J, with 17 bases between. CDR3 bases: TGTGCCAGCCACTATTACGGGGGGAGCTATGGCTACACCTTC. As protein: CASHYYGGSYGYTF.

The rearrangement uses TRBV28 and TRBJ1-5; 7 bases match TRBD1. Looked up from germline, CDR1 is MDHEN and CDR2 is SYDVKM. The CDR3 spans 14 residues. With 10 bases clipped from V and 5 bases from J, the junction kept 11 bases outside the gene matches. The CDR3 is CATQQGFFYQPQHF. The CDR3 DNA reads TGTGCCACCCAACAGGGGTTTTTTTATCAGCCCCAGCATTTT.

V and J are TRBV9 and TRBJ1-1; 9 nucleotides agree with TRBD1. Germline V lookup: CDR1 SGDLS, CDR2 YYNGEE. The CDR3 loop spans 17 amino acids. Unmatched junction bases numbered 15, after V lost 4 bases and J lost 5 bases. The CDR3 DNA reads TGTGCCAGCAGCCCCCGCCCGGGACAGGGTTTGAGTACTGAAGCTTTCTTT. It encodes CASSPRPGQGLSTEAFF.

This clone appeared once. V usage is TRBV7-2 and J usage is TRBJ2-1; 10 bases fit TRBD2. The CDR3 totals 17 residues. V was clipped by 5 bases and J by 0 bases; unmatched bases: 7. Germline CDR1 and CDR2: SGHTA and FQGNSA. The CDR3 spells CASSPSASGSSYNEQFF. CDR3 bases: TGTGCCAGCAGCCCTTCCGCTAGCGGGAGCTCCTACAATGAGCAGTTCTTC.

The chain uses TRBV5-8 and TRBJ2-2; the D gene is possibly TRBD1 (6 bases). The V gene lost 4 bases and the J gene lost 4 bases, with 17 bases spanning the gap. CDR3 size: 16 residues. CDR1 and CDR2 (germline): SGHTS, YDEGEE. The CDR3 is CASSTGQYLLTGELFF. DNA of the CDR3: TGTGCCAGCAGCACAGGACAGTACCTCCTCACCGGGGAGCTGTTTTTT.

This chain links TRBV10-3 with TRBJ2-3, with 10 bases identical to TRBD2. V was clipped by 0 bases and J by 3 bases; unmatched bases: 9. This CDR3 has 18 amino acids. The germline CDR1 and CDR2 sequences are ENHRY and SYGVKD. CDR3 residues: CAISESGSGRAGTDTQYF. CDR3 DNA sequence: TGTGCCATCAGTGAGTCGGGGAGCGGGAGGGCCGGAACAGATACGCAGTATTTT.

V gene TRBV19 combines with J gene TRBJ1-3; D possibly corresponds to TRBD1 (6 bases). CDR1 and CDR2 (germline): LNHDA, SQIVND (reference sequence). V gave up 6 bases and J gave up 11 bases, with 8 bases separating them. The CDR3 contains 10 residues. CDR3: CASRGGAIYF. The DNA of the CDR3 is TGTGCCAGTAGAGGGGGAGCCATATATTTT.

The CDR3 here is CASSQDSGLDTGELFF. The CDR3, as DNA: TGTGCCAGCAGCCAAGATTCCGGGTTGGACACCGGGGAGCTGTTTTTT. The rearrangement uses TRBV3-1 (or the pseudogene TRBV3-2) and TRBJ2-2; no clear D gene. Germline V CDR1 and CDR2: LGHDT, YNNKEL (reference sequence). CDR3 length: 16 amino acids. V was trimmed by 0 bases and J by 3 bases, leaving 11 bases between them.